Given below is one TCR beta chain in context. Clones were sequenced by immunoSEQ multiplex PCR, and TCRdb holds only the in-frame ones, with some missing. In the table there are 80,000 or so clones, roughly 94% of which are singletons. These data originate in a study of technical replicates of blood from four donors. CDR1 and CDR2 from the germline V gene are MNHEY and SMNVEV (reference sequence). The CDR3 contains 19 residues. V was clipped by 8 bases and J by 3 bases, with 31 bases between them. This TCR was sampled from a human donor in good health. Sequencing was carried out using T cells isolated from PBMCs. J is TRBJ1-2 and V is TRBV27; the D is unclear. CDR3 in DNA: TGTGCCAGCCGACGAGCCCCGCCGAGCAGGAAGGCTGCTGACTATGGCTACACCTTC. Encoded protein: CASRRAPPSRKAADYGYTF.